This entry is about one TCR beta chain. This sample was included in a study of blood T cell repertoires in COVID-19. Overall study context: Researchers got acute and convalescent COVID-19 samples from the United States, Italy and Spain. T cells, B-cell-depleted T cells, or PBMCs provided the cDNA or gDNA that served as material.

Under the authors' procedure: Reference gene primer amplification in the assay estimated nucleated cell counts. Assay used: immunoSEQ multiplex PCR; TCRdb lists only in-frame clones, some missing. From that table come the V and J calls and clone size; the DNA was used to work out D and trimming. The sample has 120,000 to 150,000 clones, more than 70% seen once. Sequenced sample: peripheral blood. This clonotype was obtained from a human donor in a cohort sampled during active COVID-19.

In DNA form, the CDR3 reads TGTGCCAGCAGCTTAGGGGGGGTAGGGAACACTGAAGCTTTCTTT. Its protein is CASSLGGVGNTEAFF. This chain connects TRBV7-6 to TRBJ1-1; D is perhaps TRBD1 (5 bases). V was clipped by 1 base and J by 1 base, with 10 bases between them. This CDR3 comprises 15 residues. CDR1 and CDR2 from the germline V gene are SGHVS and FNYEAQ.